Listed below are T cell receptor beta chains from one sample, sequenced in a study of regulatory T cells in long-lasting Graves disease. TCRdb reprocessed the multiplex PCR reads via MiXCR and lists one record per CDR3 protein. This table has roughly 530,000 distinct CDR3 sequences, roughly a sixth appearing once. These data also formed part of another study, on T cells in Graves' hyperthyroidism and ophthalmopathy.

The sequenced sample was peripheral blood mononuclear cells (PBMCs), obtained at new diagnosis, from a patient treated with antithyroid drugs. Receptors originate from a woman aged 40 to 65 with Graves disease. CDR3s include the opening cysteine and the closing phenylalanine or tryptophan. A D gene is named only where the DNA matches it firmly. The size field is filled for only some rows; it gives once, few, many or a size class.

TRBV12-3/TRBV12-4,TRBJ2-1,NA,NA,TGTGCCAGCAGCTACCGACAGACCGCCTACAATGAGCAGTTCTTC,CASSYRQTAYNEQFF
TRBV18,TRBJ1-2,TRBD1,many,TGTGCCAGCTCACCTTGGACCGGACAGGGGAACTATGGCTACACCTTC,CASSPWTGQGNYGYTF
TRBV5-6,TRBJ1-1,NA,NA,TGTGCCAGCAGCTCCGGAACGGGTATGAACACTGAAGCTTTCTTT,CASSSGTGMNTEAFF
TRBV6-2/TRBV6-3,TRBJ1-2,NA,NA,TGTGCCAGCAGTTCCCCTGGCGGGAACGACTATGGCTACACCTTC,CASSSPGGNDYGYTF
TRBV5-1,TRBJ2-1,TRBD1,many,TGCGCCAGCAGCAGGGCAGGGGGAGAGCAGTTCTTC,CASSRAGGEQFF
TRBV6-2/TRBV6-3,TRBJ2-3,TRBD2,NA,TGTGCCAGCAGCCCCGGGACTAGGAGCACAGATACGCAGTATTTT,CASSPGTRSTDTQYF
TRBV18,TRBJ1-2,NA,many,TGTGCCAGCTCACCGGACCTATCAGGGGATGGCTACACCTTC,CASSPDLSGDGYTF
TRBV24-1,TRBJ2-7,NA,NA,TGTGCCACCAGTGATCCCACCCCGATTTACGAGCAGTACTTC,CATSDPTPIYEQYF
TRBV2,TRBJ1-1,NA,many,TGTGCCAGCAGTGAAGTGGGGGTCGCTTTCTTT,CASSEVGVAFF
TRBV19,TRBJ1-4,TRBD1,many,TGTGCCAGTGAGGAAGACAGGGGAGGTGAAAAACTGTTTTTT,CASEEDRGGEKLFF
TRBV27,TRBJ1-2,NA,many,TGTGCCAGCAGGCGGACGTCTTCGAACTATGGCTACACCTTC,CASRRTSSNYGYTF
TRBV9,TRBJ1-1,TRBD1,NA,TGTGCCAGCAGCGTCGGGACAGGGGGCTACACTGAAGCTTTCTTT,CASSVGTGGYTEAFF
TRBV13,TRBJ1-5,TRBD1,NA,TGTGCCAGCAGCACACCTCGCCGGGACAGGGGGCTACCAAGCAATCAGCCCCAGCATTTT,CASSTPRRDRGLPSNQPQHF
TRBV29-1,TRBJ2-1,TRBD2,NA,TGCAGTGCTAGAGGGGGTGCTAGCGGGATCGGAAATGAGCAGTTCTTC,CSARGGASGIGNEQFF
TRBV13,TRBJ2-7,NA,few,TGTGCCAGCAGCCCTCGGCGGGCAGGGGGGCACGAGCAGTACTTC,CASSPRRAGGHEQYF
TRBV28,TRBJ2-7,NA,many,TGTGCCAGCACCGCTCTAGCTCCCTACGAGCAGTACTTC,CASTALAPYEQYF
TRBV19,TRBJ2-3,NA,NA,TGTGCCAGTAGTATAGCGGCGAGCACAGATACGCAGTATTTT,CASSIAASTDTQYF
TRBV20-1,TRBJ2-3,TRBD2,many,TGCAGTGCTCCTAGCGGGAATCGGGCAGATACGCAGTATTTT,CSAPSGNRADTQYF
TRBV18,TRBJ2-7,NA,NA,TGTGCCAGCTCACCCGTGGAAGGGGGTACGGTCGAGCAGTACTTC,CASSPVEGGTVEQYF
TRBV28,TRBJ1-5,NA,few,TGTGCCAGCATCCCCCTGGGGCCAAGGTATCAGCCCCAGCATTTT,CASIPLGPRYQPQHF
TRBV27,TRBJ1-1,NA,NA,TGTGCCAGCATCCCCATTCCCCCTTCAGGGACTACTGAAGCTTTCTTT,CASIPIPPSGTTEAFF
TRBV4-1,TRBJ2-7,TRBD2,few,TGCGCCAGCAGCCAAGAATTAGCGGGGGCCTCCTACGAGCAGTACTTC,CASSQELAGASYEQYF
TRBV27,TRBJ2-7,TRBD2,few,TGTGCCAGCAGTTCCCCCATCGGGAGCGGGGTCTACGAGCAGTACTTC,CASSSPIGSGVYEQYF
TRBV18,TRBJ1-5,NA,many,TGTGCCAGCTCGCTCGGGGACGGAAATCAGCCCCAGCATTTT,CASSLGDGNQPQHF
TRBV27,TRBJ2-3,NA,NA,TGTGCCAGCAGCCTCCAGGGTACCCCCACAGATACGCAGTATTTT,CASSLQGTPTDTQYF
TRBV3-1,TRBJ2-5,NA,many,TGTGCCAGCAGCCAAGCGGGGGAAGAGACCCAGTACTTC,CASSQAGEETQYF
TRBV20-1,TRBJ1-5,NA,NA,TGCAGTGCTAGTTCGGGAGGTAGCAATCAGCCCCAGCATTTT,CSASSGGSNQPQHF
TRBV11-2,TRBJ1-5,NA,NA,TGTGCCAGCAGTACAGAACATAGCAATCAGCCCCAGCATTTT,CASSTEHSNQPQHF
TRBV7-8,TRBJ2-7,TRBD2,many,TGTGCCAGCAGCTTGGGACTAGCGGGGGGGCCCGTCGAGCAGTACTTC,CASSLGLAGGPVEQYF
TRBV19,TRBJ1-1,TRBD1,NA,TGTGCCAGTAGCCCCGGGACAGGCCCTTGGGCTTTCTTT,CASSPGTGPWAFF
TRBV7-9,TRBJ2-3,NA,few,TGTGCCAGCAGCTTAGCTCGACGGACTCCGAACACAGATACGCAGTATTTT,CASSLARRTPNTDTQYF
TRBV5-1,TRBJ1-1,NA,many,TGCGCCAGCAGGACCGGGGGCGCGGACACTGAAGCTTTCTTT,CASRTGGADTEAFF
TRBV7-9,TRBJ1-1,TRBD1,many,TGTGCCAGCAGCTTAGATTTGGGACAGCCCATGAGAGGTGAAGCTTTCTTT,CASSLDLGQPMRGEAFF
TRBV7-8,TRBJ1-4,TRBD1,many,TGTGCCAGCAGCTCGGGGACAGGGGGCATTGAAAAACTGTTTTTT,CASSSGTGGIEKLFF
TRBV10-3,TRBJ2-2,NA,NA,TGTGCCATCAGGCCAAGAGGTCCGGGAAACACCGGGGAGCTGTTTTTT,CAIRPRGPGNTGELFF
TRBV19,TRBJ1-5,TRBD1,NA,TGTGCCAGTAGTTCGCGGACAGGGTTAGATCAGCCCCAGCATTTT,CASSSRTGLDQPQHF
TRBV7-9,TRBJ2-1,TRBD2,many,TGTGCCAGCAGGGCTAGCGGGGTCGGTGAGCAGTTCTTC,CASRASGVGEQFF
TRBV20-1,TRBJ2-2,TRBD1,NA,TGCAGTGCTCGACAGGGGGCGGGCGGGGAGCTGTTTTTT,CSARQGAGGELFF
TRBV7-8,TRBJ2-5,TRBD2,many,TGTGCCAGCAGGACTAGCGGGGGGCCAAAAGAGACCCAGTACTTC,CASRTSGGPKETQYF
TRBV27,TRBJ1-6,NA,few,TGTGCCAGCAGTTCAGACAAGAGCTCCTATAATTCACCCCTCCACTTT,CASSSDKSSYNSPLHF
TRBV11-2,TRBJ2-5,NA,many,TGTGCCAGCAGCCCCAGGGGCCAGCAAGAGACCCAGTACTTC,CASSPRGQQETQYF
TRBV28,TRBJ1-5,NA,many,TGTGCCAGCAGTCAAGGGACAAGCGATAGCAATCAGCCCCAGCATTTT,CASSQGTSDSNQPQHF
TRBV12-3/TRBV12-4,TRBJ1-5,NA,many,TGTGCCAGCAGTTGGTCCAGGGGTTATCAGCCCCAGCATTTT,CASSWSRGYQPQHF
TRBV4-1,TRBJ2-1,TRBD2,few,TGCGCCAGCAGGGGTGCGGGGGGGGGGCGTGTCAATGAGCAGTTCTTC,CASRGAGGGRVNEQFF
TRBV12-5,TRBJ2-1,TRBD2,many,TGTGCTAGTGCCGACACTAGCGGGGGGGTCTACAATGAGCAGTTCTTC,CASADTSGGVYNEQFF
TRBV20-1,TRBJ2-4,NA,many,TGCAGTGCTCCTACCACCAACAGGGCCAAAAACATTCAGTACTTC,CSAPTTNRAKNIQYF
TRBV13,TRBJ2-5,NA,NA,TGTGCCAGCAGCTTAGGGCGGGGGCTCTCGGAGACCCAGTACTTC,CASSLGRGLSETQYF
TRBV9,TRBJ1-1,NA,many,TGTGCCAGCAGCGTAGTGGGAGACACTGAAGCTTTCTTT,CASSVVGDTEAFF
TRBV30,TRBJ2-4,TRBD1,NA,TGTGCCTGCCAACCGGGACAGAAAAACATTCAGTACTTC,CACQPGQKNIQYF
TRBV12-3/TRBV12-4,TRBJ2-5,NA,many,TGTGCCAGCAGTTTAGGACTAGAGCGCCAAGAGACCCAGTACTTC,CASSLGLERQETQYF
TRBV20-1,TRBJ1-2,TRBD1,many,TGCAGTGCTGGCCCGGACAGGGGGAGTGGCTACACCTTC,CSAGPDRGSGYTF
TRBV3-1,TRBJ1-2,NA,few,TGTGCCAGCAGCCAAGATTGGTTCTATGGCTACACCTTC,CASSQDWFYGYTF
TRBV28,TRBJ2-7,NA,NA,TGTGCCAGCAGACTTCATCAGAAGCAGTACTTC,CASRLHQKQYF